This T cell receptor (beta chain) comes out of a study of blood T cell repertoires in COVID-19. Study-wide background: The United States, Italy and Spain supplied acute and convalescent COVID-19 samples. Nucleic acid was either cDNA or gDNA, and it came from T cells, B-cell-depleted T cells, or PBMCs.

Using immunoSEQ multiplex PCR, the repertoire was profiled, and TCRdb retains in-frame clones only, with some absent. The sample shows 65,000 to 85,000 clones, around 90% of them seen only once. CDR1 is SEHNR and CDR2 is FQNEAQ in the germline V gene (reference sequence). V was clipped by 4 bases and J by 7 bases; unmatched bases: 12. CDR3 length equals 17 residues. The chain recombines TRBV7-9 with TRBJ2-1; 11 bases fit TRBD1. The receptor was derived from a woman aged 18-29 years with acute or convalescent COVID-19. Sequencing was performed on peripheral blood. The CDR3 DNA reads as TGTGCCAGCAGCTCCCAGAGTTGGACAGGGGGCGGGAATGAGCAGTTCTTC. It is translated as CASSSQSWTGGGNEQFF.